The TCR beta chain under discussion was sequenced for a study of PD-1 blockade in mismatch repair-deficient tumors. Whole-study context: Patients had over 10 mismatch repair-deficient cancer types, all previously treated and progressing.

Sequencing was performed with immunoSEQ multiplex PCR; in TCRdb, only in-frame clones are kept and a portion is missing. This sample has about 60,000 clones; 70% to 90% occur once, and the top ten carry around 13%. CDR1 and CDR2 (germline): LNHDA, SQIVND (reference sequence). V lost 3 bases and J 8 bases, leaving 4 bases between the germline ends. The CDR3 runs to 11 residues. PCR or immunohistochemistry showed mismatch repair deficiency in every enrolled patient. Three pembrolizumab responders had their TCRs sequenced. The chain links TRBV19 to TRBJ2-2; D unclear. This sequence originates from an adult with mismatch repair-deficient cancer. Sequenced here: peripheral blood, sampled 52 weeks after starting pembrolizumab. CDR3 nucleotide sequence: TGTGCCAGTAGTATTGGGGGGGAGCTGTTTTTT. This codes for CASSIGGELFF.